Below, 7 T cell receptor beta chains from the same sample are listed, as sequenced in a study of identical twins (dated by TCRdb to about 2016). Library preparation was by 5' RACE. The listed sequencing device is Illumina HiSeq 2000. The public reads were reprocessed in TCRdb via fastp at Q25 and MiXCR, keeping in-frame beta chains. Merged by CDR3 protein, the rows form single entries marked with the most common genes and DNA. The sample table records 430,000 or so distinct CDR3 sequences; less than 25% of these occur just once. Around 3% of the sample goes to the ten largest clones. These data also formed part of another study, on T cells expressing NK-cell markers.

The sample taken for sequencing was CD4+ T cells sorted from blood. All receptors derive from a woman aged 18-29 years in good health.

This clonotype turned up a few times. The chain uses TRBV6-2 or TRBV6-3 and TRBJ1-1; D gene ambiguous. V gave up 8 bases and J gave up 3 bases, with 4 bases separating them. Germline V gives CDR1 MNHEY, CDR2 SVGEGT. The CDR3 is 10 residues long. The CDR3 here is CASGYTEAFF. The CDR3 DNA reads TGTGCCAGCGGGTACACTGAAGCTTTCTTT.

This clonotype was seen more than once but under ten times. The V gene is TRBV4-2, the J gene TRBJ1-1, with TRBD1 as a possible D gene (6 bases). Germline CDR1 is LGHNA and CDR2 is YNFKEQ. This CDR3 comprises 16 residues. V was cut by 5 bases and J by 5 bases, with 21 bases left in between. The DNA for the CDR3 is TGTGCCAGCAGCTCTCCCAGGGGATACGGAGAAACTGAAGCTTTCTTT. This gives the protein CASSSPRGYGETEAFF.

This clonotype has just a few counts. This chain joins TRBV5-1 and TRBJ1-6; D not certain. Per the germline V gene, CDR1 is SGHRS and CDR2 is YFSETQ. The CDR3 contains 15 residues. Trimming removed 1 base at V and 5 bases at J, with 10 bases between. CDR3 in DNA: TGCGCCAGCAGCTTGCGAGGAATCGATAATTCACCCCTCCACTTT. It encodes CASSLRGIDNSPLHF. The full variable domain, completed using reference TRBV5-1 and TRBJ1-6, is KAGVTQTPRYLIKTRGQQVTLSCSPISGHRSVSWYQQTPGQGLQFLFEYFSETQRNKGNFPGRFSGRQFSNSRSEMNVSTLELGDSALYLCASSLRGIDNSPLHFGNGTRLTVT.

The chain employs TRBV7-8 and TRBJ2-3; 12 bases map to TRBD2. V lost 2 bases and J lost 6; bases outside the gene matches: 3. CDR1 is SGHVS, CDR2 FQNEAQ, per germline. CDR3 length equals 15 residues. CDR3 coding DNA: TGTGCCAGCAGCTTACTAGCGGGGGGGCGGGATACGCAGTATTTT. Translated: CASSLLAGGRDTQYF.

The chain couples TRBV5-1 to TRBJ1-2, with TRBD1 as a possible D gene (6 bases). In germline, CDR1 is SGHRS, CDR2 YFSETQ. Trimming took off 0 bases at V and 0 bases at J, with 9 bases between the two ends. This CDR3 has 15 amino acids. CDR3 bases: TGCGCCAGCAGCTTGGACGGACAGCCTAACTATGGCTACACCTTC. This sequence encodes CASSLDGQPNYGYTF.

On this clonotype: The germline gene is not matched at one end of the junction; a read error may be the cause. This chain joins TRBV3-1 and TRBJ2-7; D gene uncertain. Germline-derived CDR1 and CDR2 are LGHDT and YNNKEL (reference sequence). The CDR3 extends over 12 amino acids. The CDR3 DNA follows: TGTGCCTGCAGCCAAGAATTGGGCGAGCAGTACTTC. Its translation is CACSQELGEQYF.

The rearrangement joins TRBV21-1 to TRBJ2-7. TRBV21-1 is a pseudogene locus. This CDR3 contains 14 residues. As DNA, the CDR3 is TGTGCCAGCAGCAAAGATGAATCCTCCTACGAGCAGTACTTC. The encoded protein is CASSKDESSYEQYF.